This TCR beta chain was retrieved from a study of shared clonotypes between healthy human individuals. Study overall: Participating donors consisted of two women and a few men aged 18 to 49. Study-wide findings and caveats: Larger estimated richness was generally recorded for naive subsets relative to memory subsets.

Comment on this clone: The antigen is undetermined.

The germline CDR1 and CDR2 sequences are SGHKS and YYEKEE (reference sequence). This CDR3 has 15 amino acids. The V gene end was trimmed by 6 bases and the J gene end by 3 bases; junction bases not matched to a gene: 7. Using immunoSEQ multiplex PCR, the repertoire was profiled, and TCRdb retains in-frame clones only, with some absent. Of roughly 2.5 million clones listed, approximately 94% were seen once; the top ten hold over 0.12%. This clonotype originated in a man in his late teens or twenties in good health. This chain joins TRBV5-5 and TRBJ1-4, with 8 nucleotides matching TRBD1. The sequenced sample consisted of naive CD4+ T cells sorted from blood. Stated subset: CD45RA+ positively selected. The CDR3 loop is CASTDRGAANEKLFF. The CDR3 nucleotides are TGTGCCAGCACCGACAGGGGCGCAGCTAATGAAAAACTGTTTTTT.